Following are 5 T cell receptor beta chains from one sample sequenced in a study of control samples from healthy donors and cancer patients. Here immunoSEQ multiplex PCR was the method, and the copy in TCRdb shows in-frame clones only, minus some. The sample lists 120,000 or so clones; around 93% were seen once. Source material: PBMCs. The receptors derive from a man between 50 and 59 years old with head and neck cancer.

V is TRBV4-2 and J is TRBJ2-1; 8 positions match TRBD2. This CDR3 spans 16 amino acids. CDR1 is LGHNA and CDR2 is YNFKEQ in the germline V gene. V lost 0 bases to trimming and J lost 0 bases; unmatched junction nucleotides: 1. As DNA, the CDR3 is TGTGCCAGCAGCCAAGACGGGGGGGGCTCCTACAATGAGCAGTTCTTC. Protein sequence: CASSQDGGGSYNEQFF.

CDR3 coding DNA: TGTGCCAGCGGCGGGGGAAATGAGCAGTTCTTC. As protein: CASGGGNEQFF. V usage is TRBV19 and J usage is TRBJ2-1, with 7 bases fitting TRBD2. There are 11 residues in the CDR3. V shed 9 bases and J 7 bases; nucleotides not matched to a gene: 3. Germline V gene sequence: CDR1 LNHDA, CDR2 SQIVND (reference sequence).

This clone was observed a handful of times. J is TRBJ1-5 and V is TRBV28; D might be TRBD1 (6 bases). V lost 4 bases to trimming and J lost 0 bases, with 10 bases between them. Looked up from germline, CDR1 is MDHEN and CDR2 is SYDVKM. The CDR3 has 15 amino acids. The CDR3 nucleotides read TGTGCCAGCAGTTGGGAGACAGGTAGCAATCAGCCCCAGCATTTT. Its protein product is CASSWETGSNQPQHF.

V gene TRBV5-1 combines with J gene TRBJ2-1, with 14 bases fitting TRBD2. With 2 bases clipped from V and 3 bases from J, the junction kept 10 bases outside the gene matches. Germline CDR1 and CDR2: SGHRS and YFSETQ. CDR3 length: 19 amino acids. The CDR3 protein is CASSLRGLAGGTSYNEQFF. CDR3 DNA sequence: TGCGCCAGCAGCTTACGAGGACTAGCGGGGGGAACAAGCTACAATGAGCAGTTCTTC.

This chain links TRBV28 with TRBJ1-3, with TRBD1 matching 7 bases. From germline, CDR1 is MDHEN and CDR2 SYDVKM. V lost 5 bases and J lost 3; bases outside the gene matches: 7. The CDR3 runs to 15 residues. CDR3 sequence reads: CASSPGGYIGNTIYF. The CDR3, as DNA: TGTGCCAGCAGTCCAGGGGGTTATATTGGAAACACCATATATTTT.